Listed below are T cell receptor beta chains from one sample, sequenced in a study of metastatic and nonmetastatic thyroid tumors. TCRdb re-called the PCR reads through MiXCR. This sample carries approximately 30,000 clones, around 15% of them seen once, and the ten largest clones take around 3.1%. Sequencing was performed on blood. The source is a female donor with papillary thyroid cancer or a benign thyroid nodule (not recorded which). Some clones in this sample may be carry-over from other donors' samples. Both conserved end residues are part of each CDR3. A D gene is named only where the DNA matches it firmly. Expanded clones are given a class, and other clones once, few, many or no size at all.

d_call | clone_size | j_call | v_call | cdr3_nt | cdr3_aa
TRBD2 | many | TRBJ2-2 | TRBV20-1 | TGCAGTGCTCCGGACCAAACTAGCGGGAGATCCGCCGGCGGGGAGCTGTTTTTT | CSAPDQTSGRSAGGELFF
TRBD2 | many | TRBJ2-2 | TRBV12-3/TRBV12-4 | TGTGCCAGCAGTTTGAGGGCGGGAGGCCCCACCGGGGAGCTGTTTTTT | CASSLRAGGPTGELFF
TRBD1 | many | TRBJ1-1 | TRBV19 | TGTGCCAGTAGGACGGGACAGGGGTTGCCTGAAGCTTTCTTT | CASRTGQGLPEAFF
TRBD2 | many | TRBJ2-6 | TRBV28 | TGTGCCGCTTCCCGGGGGGGGAGTGGGGCCAACGTCCTGACTTTC | CAASRGGSGANVLTF
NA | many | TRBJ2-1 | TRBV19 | TGTGCCAGTAGTATAGTTATTTCTCTTAGTGAGCAGTTCTTC | CASSIVISLSEQFF
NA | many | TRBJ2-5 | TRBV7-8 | TGTGCCAGCAGCTTTGGGGAGACCCAGTACTTC | CASSFGETQYF
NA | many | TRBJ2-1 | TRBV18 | TGTGCCAGCTCACCACGGGTCGATGAGCAGTTCTTC | CASSPRVDEQFF
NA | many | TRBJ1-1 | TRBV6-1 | TGTGCCAGCAGCTCGGGATTGGGGGCGAACATTGAAGCTTTCTTT | CASSSGLGANIEAFF
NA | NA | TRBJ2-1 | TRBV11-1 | TGTGCCAGTAGCTTTATCGGCCCCTATCGTGAGCAGTTCTTC | CASSFIGPYREQFF
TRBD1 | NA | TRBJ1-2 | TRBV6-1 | TGTGCCAGCAGTGAAGTGGTCCAGGGGGCTTGCTATGGCTACACCTTC | CASSEVVQGACYGYTF
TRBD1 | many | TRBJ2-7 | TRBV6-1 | TGTGCCAGCAGTGATCCGGGACAGGGCAGAGTGCAGTACTTC | CASSDPGQGRVQYF
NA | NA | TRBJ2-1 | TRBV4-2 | TGTGCCAGCAGCCAAGATCAGGGTACGGATGAGCAGTTCTTC | CASSQDQGTDEQFF
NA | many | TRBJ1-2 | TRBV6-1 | TGTGCCAGCATTAGAATTGGGGTCGCTAACTATGGCTACACCTTC | CASIRIGVANYGYTF
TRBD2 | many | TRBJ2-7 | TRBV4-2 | TGTGCCAGCAGCCAAAAAGCGGGGTCCTACGAGCAGTACTTC | CASSQKAGSYEQYF
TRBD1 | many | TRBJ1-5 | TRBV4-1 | TGCGCCAGCAGCCAAGACCGGGACAGGGGCAATCAGCCCCAGCATTTT | CASSQDRDRGNQPQHF
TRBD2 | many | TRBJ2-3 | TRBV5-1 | TGCGCCAGCAGCTTGGGAAGCGGGAGTAGCCCAGATACGCAGTATTTT | CASSLGSGSSPDTQYF
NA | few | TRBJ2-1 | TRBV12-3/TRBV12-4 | TGTGCCAGCAGTTTAGTTTACAGCTCCTACAATGAGCAGTTCTTC | CASSLVYSSYNEQFF
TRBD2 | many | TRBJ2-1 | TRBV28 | TGTGCCAGCAGTTTCAGAGGGGTCCTTTCGGCGGGGGGGGCTTTTGGGAGAGGGCAGTTCTTC | CASSFRGVLSAGGAFGRGQFF
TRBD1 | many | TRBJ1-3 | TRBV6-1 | TGTGCCAGCAGTGAAATCTGGGGGGCAGGGGGCAATAAAAACACCATATATTTT | CASSEIWGAGGNKNTIYF
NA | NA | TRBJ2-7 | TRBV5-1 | TGCGCCAGCATCTTGGAACAGGGCTACGTGCAGTACTTC | CASILEQGYVQYF
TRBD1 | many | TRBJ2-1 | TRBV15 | TGTGCCACCAGCAGACCCCACAGGGGGCTTAACAATGAGCAGTTCTTC | CATSRPHRGLNNEQFF
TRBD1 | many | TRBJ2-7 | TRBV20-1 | TGCAGTGCTAGAGATCCTCGGCCAGGGGGCCGTGAGCAGTACTTC | CSARDPRPGGREQYF
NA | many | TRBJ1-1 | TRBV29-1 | TGCAGCGTTACACAGGGCGCGGGCACTGAAGCTTTCTTT | CSVTQGAGTEAFF
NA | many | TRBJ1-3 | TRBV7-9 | TGTGCCAGCAGCTTAGCTGAGCACTCTGGAAACACCATATATTTT | CASSLAEHSGNTIYF
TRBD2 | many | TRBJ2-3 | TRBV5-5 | TGTGCCAGCAGCTCCGATGGCGGGAGAAGGACAGATACGCAGTATTTT | CASSSDGGRRTDTQYF
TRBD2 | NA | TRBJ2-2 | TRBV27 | TGTGCCAGCAAACTAGCGGGAGAGTATGGCGGGGAGCTGTTTTTT | CASKLAGEYGGELFF
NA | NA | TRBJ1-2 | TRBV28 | TGTGCCAGCAGTGCCTCCGGGACAAGTACCCCGGGGAAATATGGCTACACCTTC | CASSASGTSTPGKYGYTF
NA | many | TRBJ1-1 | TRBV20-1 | TGCAGTGCTAGAGGGGCGACTAGGAACACTGAAGCTTTCTTT | CSARGATRNTEAFF
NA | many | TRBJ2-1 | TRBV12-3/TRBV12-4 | TGTGCCAGCAGTTTAGCCGGACTAACGACCTACAATGAGCAGTTCTTC | CASSLAGLTTYNEQFF